This T cell receptor beta chain was sequenced during a study of T-cell memory formation after mild COVID-19. Study in general: In these data, TCR clusters were largely donor specific.

This clonotype was found a few times. The germline CDR1 and CDR2 sequences are MGHRA and YSYEKL. CDR3 length: 17 residues. V trimming: 1 base; J trimming: 5 bases; junction bases outside the gene matches: 12. From 5'RACE with constant-segment primers came TCR alpha and TCR beta cDNA libraries that carried sample barcodes and UMIs. Via MiXCR, TCRdb re-called the 5' RACE reads, giving one row per CDR3 protein. The sample yields just over 350,000 distinct CDR3 sequences, roughly an eighth seen once. The chain carries TRBV4-1 and TRBJ2-5; 8 bases map to TRBD2. Sequencing used PBMCs or a T cell subset sorted from them (not recorded which). The sequence was obtained from a man younger than 35 who had mild COVID-19 (a few samples of this study predate the infection). Cell type and time point are not known. The CDR3 protein is CASSQGNERTSWETQYF. In DNA form, the CDR3 reads TGCGCCAGCAGCCAAGGTAACGAAAGGACTAGCTGGGAGACCCAGTACTTC.